Sequencing of this T cell receptor (beta chain) was carried out in a study of T cells in Graves' hyperthyroidism and ophthalmopathy. Findings and limits, study-wide: Within blood appeared most thyroid clonotypes that had expanded above 0.001. Ophthalmopathy was model-predicted a median about 6.7 months pre-onset.

RNA transcripts gave rise to amplified TCR beta CDR3 regions. Using the HTBI primer set, a first-round RT-PCR was run on the TCR CDR3. TCRdb ran MiXCR on the multiplex PCR reads and lists one entry per CDR3 protein. The sample carries a few hundred thousand distinct CDR3 sequences, approximately 44% recorded once. This clonotype came up once. Its antigen is not identified. Together with thyroid ultrasound, orbital computed tomography, serum thyroxine and TRAb, clinical symptoms were used for diagnoses. Germline CDR1 reads SQVTM; CDR2 reads ANQGSEA. V was trimmed by 4 bases and J by 10 bases, leaving 16 bases between them. The CDR3 is 12 amino acids.

The sequenced sample was peripheral blood or thyroid tissue (not recorded which). The source of this sequence is a woman younger than 35 with Graves' hyperthyroidism. This chain uses TRBV29-1 with TRBJ1-2; TRBD1 might be the D (6 bases). As DNA, the CDR3 is TGCAGCGTTGTAGGGGGATACACCTACTACACCTTC. Translation: CSVVGGYTYYTF. Variable domain in full (rest from reference TRBV29-1 and TRBJ1-2): SAVISQKPSRDICQRGTSLTIQCQVDSQVTMMFWYRQQPGQSLTLIATANQGSEATYESGFVIDKFPISRPNLTFSTLTVSNMSPEDSSIYLCSVVGGYTYYTFGSGTRLTVV.